This paragraph covers one T cell receptor beta chain sequence. Under the authors' procedure: Reference gene primer amplification gave nucleated cell count estimates. The repertoire was sequenced with immunoSEQ multiplex PCR; TCRdb's copy has only in-frame clones and lacks some. Clone size and the V and J calls come from that table; the DNA yielded D and trimming. The sample contains approximately 270,000 clones, 87% of which appear only once. This sample was included in a study of blood T cell repertoires in COVID-19. Study overall: The study drew acute and convalescent COVID-19 samples from the United States, Italy and Spain.

This CDR3 is built from 14 residues. The germline V gene encodes CDR1 SGHTA and CDR2 FQGNSA. V gave up 5 bases and J gave up 7 bases; unmatched junction bases: 4. The origin of this receptor is a man aged 18 to 35 with active or convalescent COVID-19. The V call is TRBV7-2, the J call TRBJ1-6; 8 bases agree with TRBD1. The sample was peripheral blood. CDR3 in amino acids: CASSPDRVNSPLHF. CDR3 sequence (DNA): TGTGCCAGCAGCCCGGACAGGGTAAATTCACCCCTCCACTTT.